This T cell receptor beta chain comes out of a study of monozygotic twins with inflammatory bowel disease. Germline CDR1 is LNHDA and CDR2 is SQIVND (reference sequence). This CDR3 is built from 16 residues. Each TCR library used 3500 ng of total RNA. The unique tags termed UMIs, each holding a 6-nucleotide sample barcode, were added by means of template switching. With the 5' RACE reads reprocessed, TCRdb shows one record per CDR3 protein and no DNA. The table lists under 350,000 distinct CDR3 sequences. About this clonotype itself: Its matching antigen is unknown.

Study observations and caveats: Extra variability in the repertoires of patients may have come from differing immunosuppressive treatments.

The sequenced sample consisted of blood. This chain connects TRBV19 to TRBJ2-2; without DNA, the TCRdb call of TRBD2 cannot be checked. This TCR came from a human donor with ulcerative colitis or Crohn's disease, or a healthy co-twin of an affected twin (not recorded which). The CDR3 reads CASNPTSGGYTGELFF.